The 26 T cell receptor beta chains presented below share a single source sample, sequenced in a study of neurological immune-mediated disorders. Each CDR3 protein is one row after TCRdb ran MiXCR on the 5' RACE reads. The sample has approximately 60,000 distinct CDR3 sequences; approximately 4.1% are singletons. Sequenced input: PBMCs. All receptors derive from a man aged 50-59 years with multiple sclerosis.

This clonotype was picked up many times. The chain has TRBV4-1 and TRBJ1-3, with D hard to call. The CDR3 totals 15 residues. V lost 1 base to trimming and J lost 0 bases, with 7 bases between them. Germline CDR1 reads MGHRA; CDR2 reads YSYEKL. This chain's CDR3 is CASSQVRSSGNTIYF. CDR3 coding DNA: TGCGCCAGCAGCCAAGTGAGAAGCTCTGGAAACACCATATATTTT.

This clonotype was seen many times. This CDR3 is CSATLGPSVYF. The CDR3 DNA reads TGCAGTGCTACCCTAGGGCCCTCCGTGTACTTC. The chain has TRBV20-1 and TRBJ2-5; D remains ambiguous. In germline, CDR1 is DFQATT, CDR2 SNEGSKA (reference sequence). Trimming removed 4 bases at V and 13 bases at J, with 16 bases between. This CDR3 is built from 11 residues.

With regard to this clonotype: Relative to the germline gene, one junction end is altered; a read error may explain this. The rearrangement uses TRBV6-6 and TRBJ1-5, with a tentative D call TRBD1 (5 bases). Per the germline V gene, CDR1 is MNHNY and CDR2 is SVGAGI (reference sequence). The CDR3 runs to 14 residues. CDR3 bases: TGTGCCAGCAGTCCCCCGGGACGGGATCAGCCCCAGAATTTT. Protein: CASSPPGRDQPQNF.

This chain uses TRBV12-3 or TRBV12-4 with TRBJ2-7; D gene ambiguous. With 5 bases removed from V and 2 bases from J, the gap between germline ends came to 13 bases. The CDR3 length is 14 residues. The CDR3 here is CASSISRWPYEQYF. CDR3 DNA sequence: TGTGCCAGCAGTATCTCCAGGTGGCCCTACGAGCAGTACTTC.

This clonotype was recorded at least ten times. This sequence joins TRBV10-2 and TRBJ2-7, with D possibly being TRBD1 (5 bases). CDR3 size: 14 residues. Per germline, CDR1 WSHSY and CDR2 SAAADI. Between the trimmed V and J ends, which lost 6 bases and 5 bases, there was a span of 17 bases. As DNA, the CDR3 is TGCGCCAGCAGCCCAGGGTTTAGGTTCCACGAGCAGTACTTC. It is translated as CASSPGFRFHEQYF.

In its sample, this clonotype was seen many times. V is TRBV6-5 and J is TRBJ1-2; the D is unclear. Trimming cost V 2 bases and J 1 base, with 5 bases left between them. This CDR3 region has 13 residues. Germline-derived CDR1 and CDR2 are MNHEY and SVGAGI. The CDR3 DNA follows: TGTGCCAGCAGTTACACAGATAACTATGGCTACACCTTC. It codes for CASSYTDNYGYTF.

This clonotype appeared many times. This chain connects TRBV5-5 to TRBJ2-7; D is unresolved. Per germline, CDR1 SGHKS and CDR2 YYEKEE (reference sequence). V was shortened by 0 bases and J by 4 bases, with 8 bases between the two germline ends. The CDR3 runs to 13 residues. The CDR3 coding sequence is TGTGCCAGCAGCTTGGCGGAAGAATACGAGCAGTACTTC. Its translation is CASSLAEEYEQYF.

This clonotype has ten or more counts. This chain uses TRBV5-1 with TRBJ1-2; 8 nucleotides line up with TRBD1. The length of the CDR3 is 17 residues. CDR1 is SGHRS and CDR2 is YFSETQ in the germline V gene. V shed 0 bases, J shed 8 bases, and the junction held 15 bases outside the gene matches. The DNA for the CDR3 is TGCGCCAGCAGCTTGGGTCGGGCAGGGGGCTCCTTCTACGGCTACACCTTC. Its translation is CASSLGRAGGSFYGYTF.

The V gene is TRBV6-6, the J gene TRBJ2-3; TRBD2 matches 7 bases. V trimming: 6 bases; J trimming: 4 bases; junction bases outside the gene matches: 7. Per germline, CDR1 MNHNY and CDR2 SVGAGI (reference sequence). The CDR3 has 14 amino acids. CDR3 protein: CASRHDGRSDTQYF. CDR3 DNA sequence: TGTGCCAGCAGGCACGACGGGAGGTCAGATACGCAGTATTTT.

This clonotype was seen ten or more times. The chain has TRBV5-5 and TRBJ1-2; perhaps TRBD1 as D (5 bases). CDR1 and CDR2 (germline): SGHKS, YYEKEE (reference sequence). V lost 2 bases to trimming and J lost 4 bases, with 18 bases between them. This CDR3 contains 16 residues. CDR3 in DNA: TGTGCCAGCAGCTTAGGATGGGACTCCGGTAGCTATGGCTACACCTTC. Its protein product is CASSLGWDSGSYGYTF.

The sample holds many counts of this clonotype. The CDR3 region has the DNA TGTGCCATCAGAGCCCTCCAGGGGGATGGCTACACCTTC. Protein product: CAIRALQGDGYTF. The genes are TRBV10-3 and TRBJ1-2; 7 bases match TRBD1. The germline gives CDR1 ENHRY, CDR2 SYGVKD. The length of the CDR3 is 13 residues. The V segment lost 6 bases and the J segment 6 bases; nucleotides outside the gene matches: 7.

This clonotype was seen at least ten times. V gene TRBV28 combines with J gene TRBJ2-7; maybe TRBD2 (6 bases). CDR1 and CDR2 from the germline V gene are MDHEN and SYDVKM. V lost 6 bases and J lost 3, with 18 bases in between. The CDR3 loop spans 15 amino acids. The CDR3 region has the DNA TGTGCCAGCAGCCTACTTTGGGGAGGAGTCTACGAGCAGTACTTC. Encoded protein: CASSLLWGGVYEQYF.

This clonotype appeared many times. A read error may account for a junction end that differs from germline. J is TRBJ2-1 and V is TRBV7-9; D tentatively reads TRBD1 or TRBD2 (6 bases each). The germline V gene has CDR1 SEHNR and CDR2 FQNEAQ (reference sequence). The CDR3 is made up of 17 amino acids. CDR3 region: CASSRGGQTGSSNEQFF. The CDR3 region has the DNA TGTGCCAGCAGCCGTGGGGGGCAGACCGGTTCCTCCAATGAGCAGTTCTTC. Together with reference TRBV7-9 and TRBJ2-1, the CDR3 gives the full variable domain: DTGVSQNPRHKITKRGQNVTFRCDPISEHNRLYWYRQTLGQGPEFLTYFQNEAQLEKSRLLSDRFSAERPKGSFSTLEIQRTEQGDSAMYLCASSRGGQTGSSNEQFFGPGTRLTVL.

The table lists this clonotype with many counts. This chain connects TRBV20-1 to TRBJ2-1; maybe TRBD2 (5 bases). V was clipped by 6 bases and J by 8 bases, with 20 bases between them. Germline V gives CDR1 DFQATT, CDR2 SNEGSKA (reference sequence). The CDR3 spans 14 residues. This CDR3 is CSARTSFGTDEQFF. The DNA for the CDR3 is TGCAGTGCAAGAACTAGTTTCGGTACGGATGAGCAGTTCTTC.

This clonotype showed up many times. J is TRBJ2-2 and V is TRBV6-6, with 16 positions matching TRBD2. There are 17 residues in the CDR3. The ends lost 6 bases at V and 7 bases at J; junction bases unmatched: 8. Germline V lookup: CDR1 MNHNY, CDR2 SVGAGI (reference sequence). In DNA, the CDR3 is TGTGCCAGCAGCCCACCCGGGACTAGCGGGAGGGGCGGGGAGCTGTTTTTT. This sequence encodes CASSPPGTSGRGGELFF.

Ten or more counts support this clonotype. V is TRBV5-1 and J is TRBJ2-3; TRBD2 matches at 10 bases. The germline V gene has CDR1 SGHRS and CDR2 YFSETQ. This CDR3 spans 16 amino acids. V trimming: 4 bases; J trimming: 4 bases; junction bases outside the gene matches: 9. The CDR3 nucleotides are TGCGCCAGCAGCCCAAGGCCTAGCGGGAGCGCAGATACGCAGTATTTT. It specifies CASSPRPSGSADTQYF.

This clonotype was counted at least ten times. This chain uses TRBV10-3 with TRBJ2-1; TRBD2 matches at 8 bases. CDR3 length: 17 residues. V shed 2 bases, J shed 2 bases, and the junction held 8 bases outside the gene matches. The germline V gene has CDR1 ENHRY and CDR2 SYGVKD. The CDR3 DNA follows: TGTGCCATCAGTGAGAGTTATAGCGGGGCCCCCTACAATGAGCAGTTCTTC. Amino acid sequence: CAISESYSGAPYNEQFF.

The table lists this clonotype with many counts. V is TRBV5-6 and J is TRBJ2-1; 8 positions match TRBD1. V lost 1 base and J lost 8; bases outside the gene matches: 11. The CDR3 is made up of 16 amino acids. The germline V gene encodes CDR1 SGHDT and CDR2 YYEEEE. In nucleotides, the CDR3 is TGTGCCAGCAGCTTGTTTCAAGGACAGGGTAGGGATGAGCAGTTCTTC. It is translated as CASSLFQGQGRDEQFF.

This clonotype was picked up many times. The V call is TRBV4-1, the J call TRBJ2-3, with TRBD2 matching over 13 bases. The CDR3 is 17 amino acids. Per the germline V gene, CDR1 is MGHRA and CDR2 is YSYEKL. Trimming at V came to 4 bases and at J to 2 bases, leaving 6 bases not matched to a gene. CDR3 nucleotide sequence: TGCGCCAGCAGCCGGCAGGGACTAGCGGGGAACACAGATACGCAGTATTTT. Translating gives CASSRQGLAGNTDTQYF.

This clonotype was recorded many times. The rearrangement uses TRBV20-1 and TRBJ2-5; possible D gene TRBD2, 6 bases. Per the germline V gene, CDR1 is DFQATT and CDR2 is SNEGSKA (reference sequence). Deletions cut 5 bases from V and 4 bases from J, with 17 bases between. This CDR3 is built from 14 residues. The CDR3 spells CSAGGPPQGETQYF. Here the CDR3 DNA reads TGCAGTGCTGGAGGGCCTCCGCAGGGAGAGACCCAGTACTTC.

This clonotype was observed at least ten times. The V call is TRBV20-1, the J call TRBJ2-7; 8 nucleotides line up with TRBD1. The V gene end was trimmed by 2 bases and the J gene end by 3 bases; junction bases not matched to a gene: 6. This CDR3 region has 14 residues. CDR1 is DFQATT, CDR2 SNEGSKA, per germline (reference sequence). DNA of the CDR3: TGCAGTGCTAGAATACTCGGACAGGGCTACGAGCAGTACTTC. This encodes CSARILGQGYEQYF.

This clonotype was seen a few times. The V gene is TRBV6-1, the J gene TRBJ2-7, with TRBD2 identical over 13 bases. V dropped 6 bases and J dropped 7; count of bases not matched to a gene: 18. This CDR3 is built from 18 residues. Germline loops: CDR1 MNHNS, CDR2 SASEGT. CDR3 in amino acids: CASSPVPGLAGRHLEQYF. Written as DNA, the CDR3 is TGTGCCAGCAGCCCGGTCCCGGGACTAGCGGGACGCCACCTAGAGCAGTACTTC.

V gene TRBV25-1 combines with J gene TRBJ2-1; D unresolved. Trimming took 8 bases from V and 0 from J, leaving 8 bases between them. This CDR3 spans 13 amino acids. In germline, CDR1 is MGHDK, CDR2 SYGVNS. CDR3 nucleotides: TGTGCCAGCGGGGATAGCTCCTACAATGAGCAGTTCTTC. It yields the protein CASGDSSYNEQFF.

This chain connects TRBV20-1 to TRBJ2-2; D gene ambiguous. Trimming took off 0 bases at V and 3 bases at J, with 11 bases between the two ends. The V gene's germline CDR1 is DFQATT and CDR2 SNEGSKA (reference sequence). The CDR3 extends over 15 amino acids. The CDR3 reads CSARDSARYTGELFF. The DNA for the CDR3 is TGCAGTGCTAGAGATTCCGCCCGATACACCGGGGAGCTGTTTTTT.

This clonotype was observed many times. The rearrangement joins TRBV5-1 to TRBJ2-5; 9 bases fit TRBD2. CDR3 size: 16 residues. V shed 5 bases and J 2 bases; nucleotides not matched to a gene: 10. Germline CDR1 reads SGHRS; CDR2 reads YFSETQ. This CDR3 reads CASRYEASGKQETQYF. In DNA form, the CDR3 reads TGCGCCAGCAGATACGAGGCTAGCGGGAAACAAGAGACCCAGTACTTC.

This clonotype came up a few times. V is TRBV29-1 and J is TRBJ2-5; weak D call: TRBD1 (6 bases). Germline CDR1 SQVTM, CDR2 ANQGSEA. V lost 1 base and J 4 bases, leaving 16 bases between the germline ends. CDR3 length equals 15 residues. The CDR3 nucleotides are TGCAGCGTTGAAGTGGGGGACACTGTTCGAGAGACCCAGTACTTC. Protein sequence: CSVEVGDTVRETQYF.